The 28 T cell receptor beta chains reported below all come from one sample, sequenced in a study of cytomegalovirus exposure and HLA in healthy donors. PCR primers comprised 60 Vbeta and 13 Jbeta primers. Only in-frame clones appear in the TCRdb table, and some are missing; sequencing was by immunoSEQ multiplex PCR. Altogether about 160,000 clones are present, 65% to 85% being singletons, with the ten largest covering 7% to 7.5%. Specimen: PBMCs. The receptor set was obtained from a man aged 40-49 years in good health and CMV-seropositive.

This clone was seen a handful of times. The CDR3 spells CASSLGSSYNSPLHF. The CDR3 nucleotides read TGTGCCAGCAGCTTGGGTAGCTCCTATAATTCACCCCTCCACTTT. The gene calls are TRBV5-6 and TRBJ1-6; D is ambiguous. The CDR3 spans 15 residues. Germline V CDR1 and CDR2: SGHDT, YYEEEE. V lost 0 bases and J lost 0, with 4 bases in between.

The V gene is TRBV15, the J gene TRBJ1-4, with no clear D. V lost 1 base to trimming and J lost 5 bases, with 11 bases between them. This CDR3 spans 15 amino acids. Germline CDR1 reads LNHNV; CDR2 reads YYDKDF (reference sequence). This chain's CDR3 is CATSRGGEENEKLFF. In DNA, the CDR3 is TGTGCCACCAGCAGAGGTGGGGAGGAGAATGAAAAACTGTTTTTT.

This clone was counted a single time. The rearrangement links TRBV9 to TRBJ2-7; tentative D call: TRBD1 (5 bases). Germline CDR1 reads SGDLS; CDR2 reads YYNGEE. V lost 4 bases and J lost 3, with 17 bases in between. CDR3 length: 15 residues. CDR3 in DNA: TGTGCCAGCAGCCCTTCCAACAGGCCTGGCTACGAGCAGTACTTC. This gives the protein CASSPSNRPGYEQYF.

The chain recombines TRBV5-1 with TRBJ1-1; D is uncertain. Germline values: CDR1 SGHRS, CDR2 YFSETQ. This CDR3 contains 13 residues. The V and J ends lost 0 bases and 2 bases respectively, with 5 bases between them. This CDR3 is CASSLDSNTEAFF. The DNA for the CDR3 is TGCGCCAGCAGCTTGGACAGCAACACTGAAGCTTTCTTT.

This clone occurred a few times. The identical CDR3 is also encoded by other nucleotide sequences in the sample. The chain links TRBV7-2 to TRBJ2-3; D is perhaps TRBD1 (6 bases). The CDR3 sequence is 12 residues long. Trimming left V 8 bases short and J 0 bases short, with 6 bases between. Germline loops: CDR1 SGHTA, CDR2 FQGNSA. Written as DNA, the CDR3 is TGTGCCAGCGGACAGAGCACAGATACGCAGTATTTT. Its translation: CASGQSTDTQYF.

Only a few counts were recorded for this clone. The J gene is TRBJ1-1, the V gene TRBV25-1, with D unclear. Germline lookup yields CDR1 MGHDK and CDR2 SYGVNS. CDR3 length: 10 amino acids. V was pared by 11 bases and J by 3 bases, with 7 bases between. The CDR3 here is CAARDTEAFF. The DNA for the CDR3 is TGTGCCGCGAGGGACACTGAAGCTTTCTTT. The complete variable domain, with remaining parts taken from reference TRBV25-1 and TRBJ1-1, reads EADIYQTPRYLVIGTGKKITLECSQTMGHDKMYWYQQDPGMELHLIHYSYGVNSTEKGDLSSESTVSRIRTEHFPLTLESARPSHTSQYLCAARDTEAFFGQGTRLTVV.

The chain employs TRBV4-2 and TRBJ1-6, with a tentative D call TRBD1 (5 bases). The ends were cut back, 1 base at V and 11 bases at J, with 9 bases in the middle. Germline V gives CDR1 LGHNA, CDR2 YNFKEQ. The CDR3 is made up of 13 amino acids. CDR3 nucleotides: TGTGCCAGCAGCCAAGCAGTGGGGCCACCCCTCCACTTT. Amino acids: CASSQAVGPPLHF.

The rearrangement uses TRBV6-1 and TRBJ2-2, with 9 bases aligning to TRBD2. The V gene end was trimmed by 0 bases and the J gene end by 7 bases; junction bases not matched to a gene: 12. CDR3 length: 18 residues. Germline V gives CDR1 MNHNS, CDR2 SASEGT. This CDR3 reads CASSEAAWRGGRGGELFF. CDR3 nucleotides: TGTGCCAGCAGTGAAGCGGCGTGGCGGGGGGGCCGGGGCGGGGAGCTGTTTTTT.

The V and J genes are TRBV27 and TRBJ1-1, with TRBD1 matching over 7 bases. The CDR3 runs 13 residues. Germline V CDR1 and CDR2: MNHEY, SMNVEV (reference sequence). The V segment lost 6 bases and the J segment 1 base; nucleotides outside the gene matches: 2. DNA of the CDR3: TGTGCCAGCAGGGGACAGAAGAACACTGAAGCTTTCTTT. It translates to CASRGQKNTEAFF.

The chain joins TRBV9 to TRBJ1-2; TRBD1 matches at 11 bases. Looked up from germline, CDR1 is SGDLS and CDR2 is YYNGEE. V lost 1 base to trimming and J lost 0 bases; unmatched junction nucleotides: 5. The CDR3 length is 17 residues. In DNA form, the CDR3 reads TGTGCCAGCAGCGTATTACCGGGACAGGGGGCTAACTATGGCTACACCTTC. Its translation: CASSVLPGQGANYGYTF.

Regarding this clone: The same CDR3 arises from other DNA sequences in this sample as well. The V call is TRBV27, the J call TRBJ2-5, with D possibly TRBD2 on 6 matching bases. V lost 6 bases and J 5 bases, leaving 16 bases between the germline ends. In germline, CDR1 is MNHEY, CDR2 SMNVEV (reference sequence). The CDR3 length is 14 residues. The CDR3 loop is CASSHGLRGETQYF. The CDR3 region has the DNA TGTGCCAGCAGCCACGGACTTCGGGGGGAGACCCAGTACTTC.

The rearrangement joins TRBV29-1 to TRBJ2-2, with D perhaps matching TRBD1 (5 bases). The V end was cut by 3 bases, the J end by 6 bases, with 8 bases between. Germline V gene lookup returns CDR1 SQVTM and CDR2 ANQGSEA. The CDR3 is made up of 12 amino acids. The CDR3 sequence is CSVDQGSGELFF. CDR3 DNA sequence: TGCAGCGTTGACCAGGGATCCGGGGAGCTGTTTTTT.

The V call is TRBV11-2, the J call TRBJ2-7; perhaps TRBD2 as D (7 bases). CDR3 size: 14 residues. Germline CDR1 reads SGHAT; CDR2 reads FQNNGV. Trimming took 5 bases from V and 4 from J, leaving 15 bases between them. The CDR3 reads CASSQAGASYEQYF. DNA for the CDR3: TGTGCCAGCAGCCAGGCGGGGGCATCGTACGAGCAGTACTTC.

This clone was counted only a few times. This CDR3 reads CSASLRTEAFF. In DNA form, the CDR3 reads TGCAGTGCTAGTTTGAGGACTGAAGCTTTCTTT. This chain joins TRBV20-1 and TRBJ1-1, with D hard to call. CDR3 size: 11 residues. Trimming cost V 3 bases and J 5 bases, with 7 bases left between them. Germline values: CDR1 DFQATT, CDR2 SNEGSKA (reference sequence).

The chain combines TRBV6-5 with TRBJ1-6, with D perhaps TRBD1 (5 bases). This CDR3 has 15 residues. From germline, CDR1 is MNHEY and CDR2 SVGAGI. The V end lost 7 bases, the J end lost 9 bases, and 19 bases lay between the germline ends. The CDR3 DNA is TGTGCCAGCAAGGACAACCCCGGGACTCCTTCACCCCTCCACTTT. Protein sequence: CASKDNPGTPSPLHF.

This clone was picked up a small number of times. This chain connects TRBV9 to TRBJ2-3; D remains unclear. Germline CDR1 and CDR2: SGDLS and YYNGEE. V lost 4 bases and J lost 0, with 12 bases in between. The CDR3 has 15 amino acids. CDR3 sequence reads: CASSSNYPSTDTQYF. Here the CDR3 DNA reads TGTGCCAGCAGCTCCAACTACCCTAGCACAGATACGCAGTATTTT. Full variable domain (outside the CDR3, taken from reference TRBV9 and TRBJ2-3): DSGVTQTPKHLITATGQRVTLRCSPRSGDLSVYWYQQSLDQGLQFLIQYYNGEERAKGNILERFSAQQFPDLHSELNLSSLELGDSALYFCASSSNYPSTDTQYFGPGTRLTVL.

The rearrangement links TRBV6-1 to TRBJ2-7, with D possibly matching TRBD1 (5 bases). The CDR3 loop spans 13 amino acids. Trimming took 6 bases from V and 4 from J, leaving 13 bases between them. CDR1 MNHNS and CDR2 SASEGT come from the germline V gene. The chain's CDR3 is CASSAQDTYEQYF. For the CDR3, the DNA is TGTGCCAGCAGCGCCCAGGACACATACGAGCAGTACTTC.

This rearrangement joins TRBV5-4 to TRBJ1-1; D perhaps matches TRBD1 (5 bases). The V gene's germline CDR1 is SGHNT and CDR2 YYREEE (reference sequence). Deletions cut 6 bases from V and 1 base from J, with 10 bases between. This CDR3 has 13 amino acids. As DNA, the CDR3 is TGTGCCAGCACTCGGGGGGAGAACACTGAAGCTTTCTTT. Translated, it gives CASTRGENTEAFF.

The chain is built from TRBV7-2 and TRBJ2-3, with D possibly TRBD2 on 7 matching bases. V lost 1 base, J lost 9 bases, and 14 bases lay in between. Germline lookup yields CDR1 SGHTA and CDR2 FQGNSA. The CDR3 totals 14 residues. The DNA of the CDR3 is TGTGCCAGCAGCTTAGAGGGGGGGGCGGGGACGCAGTATTTT. Its translation is CASSLEGGAGTQYF.

The chain carries TRBV7-6 and TRBJ2-1; D might be TRBD2 (5 bases). The germline V gene has CDR1 SGHVS and CDR2 FNYEAQ. The CDR3 length is 15 residues. Trimming removed 0 bases at V and 8 bases at J, with 14 bases between. The CDR3 nucleotides read TGTGCCAGCAGCTTAGCGACACTAGATGGCGATGAGCAGTTCTTC. Its translation is CASSLATLDGDEQFF. Together with reference TRBV7-6 and TRBJ2-1, the CDR3 gives the full variable domain: GAGVSQSPRYKVTKRGQDVALRCDPISGHVSLYWYRQALGQGPEFLTYFNYEAQQDKSGLPNDRFSAERPEGSISTLTIQRTEQRDSAMYRCASSLATLDGDEQFFGPGTRLTVL.

The chain is built from TRBV5-1 and TRBJ1-1; weak D call: TRBD1 (5 bases). Germline CDR1 and CDR2: SGHRS and YFSETQ. The CDR3 contains 14 residues. V was cut by 2 bases and J by 5 bases, with 13 bases left in between. CDR3 DNA: TGCGCCAGCAGCTTTACAGTGGCAGGGACTGAAGCTTTCTTT. Amino acids: CASSFTVAGTEAFF.

The chain combines TRBV18 with TRBJ1-5; possible D gene TRBD1, 5 bases. Between the trimmed V and J ends, which lost 2 bases and 6 bases, there was a span of 14 bases. This CDR3 has 15 amino acids. The germline V gene encodes CDR1 KGHSH and CDR2 LQKENI. The CDR3 DNA follows: TGTGCCAGCTCACCAAGTGTGACAGATGGTCAGCCCCAGCATTTT. Translating gives CASSPSVTDGQPQHF.

The V and J genes are TRBV7-2 and TRBJ1-2, with TRBD1 matching 11 bases. Germline lookup yields CDR1 SGHTA and CDR2 FQGNSA. The CDR3 length is 17 residues. J gave up 6 bases and V 5 bases, and 14 bases lay outside the gene matches. CDR3: CASSVDRGLVDRNGYTF. In nucleotides, the CDR3 is TGTGCCAGCAGCGTGGACAGGGGGCTAGTTGATAGGAATGGCTACACCTTC.

CDR3 in DNA: TGTGCCAGCAGTTACTCGGGGCAGGGGAGCCAAGAGACCCAGTACTTC. Protein sequence: CASSYSGQGSQETQYF. The chain is built from TRBV6-6 and TRBJ2-5, with D possibly TRBD1 on 6 matching bases. Germline-derived CDR1 and CDR2 are MNHNY and SVGAGI (reference sequence). This CDR3 comprises 16 residues. Trimming left V 0 bases short and J 1 base short, with 12 bases between.

This chain links TRBV29-1 with TRBJ2-7; TRBD2 is a possible D gene (5 bases). This CDR3 has 14 residues. The germline V and J ends were trimmed by 1 base and 2 bases, with 12 bases remaining between them. In germline, CDR1 is SQVTM, CDR2 ANQGSEA. CDR3 DNA sequence: TGCAGCGTTGAAGTCCCGGGATCAACCTACGAGCAGTACTTC. It encodes CSVEVPGSTYEQYF.

V usage is TRBV7-9 and J usage is TRBJ2-5; 12 bases are a match to TRBD1. Gene TRBJ2-7 matches the end of the DNA better, so the J call may be wrong. The length of the CDR3 is 15 residues. From germline, CDR1 is SEHNR and CDR2 FQNEAQ (reference sequence). The DNA of the CDR3 is TGTGCCAGCAGCACGGGACAGGGGGCGAAGAACGAGCAGTACTTC. It translates to CASSTGQGAKNEQYF.

The chain links TRBV9 to TRBJ2-7; TRBD2 is a possible D gene (7 bases). Trimming shortened V by 4 bases and J by 5 bases, and 19 bases separated the two germline ends. The length of the CDR3 is 15 residues. CDR1 and CDR2 from the germline V gene are SGDLS and YYNGEE. The CDR3 sequence is CASSPQGRGAHEQYF. CDR3 nucleotide sequence: TGTGCCAGCAGCCCCCAGGGACGGGGGGCCCACGAGCAGTACTTC.

Of note for this clone: Germline and junction disagree at one end, which may indicate a read error. The genes are TRBV6-6 and TRBJ2-3, with D maybe TRBD1 (6 bases). This CDR3 contains 14 residues. Germline V gene sequence: CDR1 MNHNY, CDR2 SVGAGI (reference sequence). In DNA form, the CDR3 reads TGTGCCGGCAGTGGGGGCCTTAGCACAGATACGCAGTATTTT. This sequence encodes CAGSGGLSTDTQYF.